Here is one T cell receptor (beta chain) with its context. This specimen comes from a study of control samples from healthy donors and cancer patients. The table came from immunoSEQ multiplex PCR; TCRdb's copy has only in-frame clones and leaves some out. The table shows around 51,000 clones, with around nine tenths occurring only once. CDR3 size: 14 residues. V lost 6 bases and J lost 0; bases outside the gene matches: 1. The rearrangement joins TRBV23-1 to TRBJ1-5; TRBD1 matches at 8 bases. TRBV23-1 is flagged as an ORF with uncertain function. Sequencing was carried out using PBMCs. This TCR was sampled from a man between 50 and 59 years old with head and neck cancer. This CDR3 is CASRTGDSNQPQHF. The CDR3, as DNA: TGCGCCAGCAGGACAGGGGATAGCAATCAGCCCCAGCATTTT.